This TCR beta chain emerged from a study of T cell responses to AZD1222 COVID-19 vaccine. The table came from immunoSEQ multiplex PCR; TCRdb's copy has only in-frame clones and leaves some out. The table shows some 100,000 clones, with approximately 91% occurring only once. Study outcomes and limitations: Clonal diversity was possibly underestimated; the donors were predominantly white British and more often female.

To note about this clone: The antigen is unknown.

In germline, CDR1 is SQVTM, CDR2 ANQGSEA. The CDR3 sequence is 14 residues long. Unmatched junction bases numbered 2, after V lost 3 bases and J lost 3 bases. The rearrangement links TRBV29-1 to TRBJ2-1, with 10 bases identical to TRBD2. Material: peripheral blood, obtained on day 0 of AZD1222 vaccination. The receptor was derived from an adult in good health. The CDR3 is CSVDTSGDYNEQFF. In DNA, the CDR3 is TGCAGCGTTGATACTAGCGGGGACTACAATGAGCAGTTCTTC.